The text below deals with one TCR beta chain. Produced via immunoSEQ multiplex PCR; TCRdb's table is partial and in-frame only. There are approximately 210,000 clones in the sample; about 88% occur only once, and under 2.5% lies in the top ten. This sample stems from a study of blood T cell repertoires in COVID-19. Overall study: The United States, Italy and Spain supplied acute and convalescent COVID-19 samples.

The germline V gene encodes CDR1 SGHNT and CDR2 YYREEE (reference sequence). The V segment lost 4 bases and the J segment 8 bases; nucleotides outside the gene matches: 11. There are 15 residues in the CDR3. The material sequenced was peripheral blood. J is TRBJ1-4 and V is TRBV5-4; TRBD1 aligns across 7 bases. The source is a man aged 40-55 years with active or convalescent COVID-19. CDR3: CASSRTGDREEKLFF. CDR3 bases: TGTGCCAGCAGCAGAACAGGGGATCGTGAGGAAAAACTGTTTTTT.